This T cell receptor beta chain was recorded in a study of blood T cell repertoires in COVID-19. Study-wide background: Acute and convalescent COVID-19 samples came from the United States, Italy and Spain. Sample material is recorded as cDNA or gDNA derived from T cells, B-cell-depleted T cells, or PBMCs.

Cohorts were based on clinical histories the participants reported. This CDR3 spans 12 amino acids. Trimming shortened V by 6 bases and J by 3 bases, and 9 bases separated the two germline ends. Per the germline V gene, CDR1 is MDHEN and CDR2 is SYDVKM. TCRdb's table, derived via immunoSEQ multiplex PCR, lists solely in-frame clones and lacks some. The sample has around 160,000 clones; 87% are singletons. The sequence came from a woman aged 40 to 50 who had been exposed to COVID-19. The chain carries TRBV28 and TRBJ2-7; D remains ambiguous. Sequenced: PBMCs or T cells enriched from blood (not recorded which). The CDR3 loop reads CASRAGNYEQYF. CDR3 bases: TGTGCCAGCAGGGCAGGAAACTACGAGCAGTACTTC.